This TCR beta chain was documented in a study of blood T cell repertoires in COVID-19. On the study more broadly: Samples of COVID-19 (acute and convalescent) were obtained from the United States, Italy and Spain. PBMCs, B-cell-depleted T cells, or T cells provided the cDNA or gDNA that made up the material.

In regard to this clone: The DNA is omitted, as the CDR3 cannot be located on it reliably, and the CDR3 follows TCRdb's listing.

Germline values: CDR1 SGDLS, CDR2 YYNGEE. The CDR3 length is 15 residues, termini included. This table comes from immunoSEQ multiplex PCR, and its TCRdb copy is limited to in-frame clones, with some not included. This table has approximately 58,000 clones, around 90% appearing once. This clonotype was sampled from a woman of 80 years or more with active COVID-19. Sequenced sample: peripheral blood. This rearrangement joins TRBV9 to TRBJ2-3; the table's D gene call, TRBD2, was not cross checked with the DNA. The CDR3 region is CASSVGPGVPDTQYF.